This T cell receptor beta chain is drawn from a study of regulatory T cells in long-lasting Graves disease. Time point specified: newly diagnosed GD, antithyroid drugs for less than 3 months. PBMC RNA was the source of the TCR library. The CDR3 is 12 residues long. Germline V gives CDR1 MNHNS, CDR2 SASEGT. V lost 6 bases to trimming and J lost 11 bases; unmatched junction nucleotides: 9. This clonotype was detected many times. The authors built TCR beta libraries using iRepertoire HTBI primers and Arm-PCR of CDR3 regions. TCRdb re-called the multiplex PCR reads through MiXCR, storing one row per CDR3 protein. The data show around 230,000 distinct CDR3 sequences, 18% seen once.

The receptor comes from a female donor with Graves disease. The source material was peripheral blood mononuclear cells (PBMCs), sampled at new diagnosis, from a patient treated with antithyroid drugs. The chain employs TRBV6-1 and TRBJ1-1; 7 bases fit TRBD1. The CDR3 sequence is CASSRTRDSAFF. CDR3 bases: TGTGCCAGCAGCAGAACCCGGGACAGCGCTTTCTTT.